This TCR beta chain was profiled in a study of blood T cell repertoires in COVID-19. The table came from immunoSEQ multiplex PCR; TCRdb's copy has only in-frame clones and leaves some out. The sample carries some 390,000 clones, 87% recorded once. Germline CDR1 is MGHRA and CDR2 is YSYEKL. The CDR3 spans 18 residues. Losses at the gene ends were 1 base for V and 3 bases for J; bases not matched to a gene: 10. This chain connects TRBV4-1 to TRBJ2-1; TRBD2 matches 9 bases. The sequencing sample was made of peripheral blood. The sequence derives from a woman in her fifties or sixties with COVID-19, enrolled during active disease. The CDR3 sequence is CASSQGSVAGAFYNEQFF. The CDR3 region has the DNA TGCGCCAGCAGCCAAGGATCCGTAGCGGGGGCCTTCTACAATGAGCAGTTCTTC.